These T cell receptor beta chains were read from a single sample in a study of beta chain features in type 1 diabetes. Sequencing used immunoSEQ multiplex PCR; TCRdb keeps in-frame clones, though not all of them. The sample holds 600,000 to 650,000 clones, roughly a sixth seen once. Sequencing was done on a sample of naive CD4+ T cells from blood. Source of these receptors: a man between 18 and 29 years old in good health. Each CDR3 is given with its conserved first and last residue. Each record gives: V gene, J gene, clone size, D gene, CDR3 protein, CDR3 DNA. D genes are given only for firm matches. Only part of the rows carry a size: once, few, many, or a class if the clone is expanded.

V gene: TRBV18
J gene: TRBJ2-5
clone size: -
D gene: TRBD1
CDR3 protein: CASSSRRDSQETQYF
CDR3 DNA: TGTGCCAGCTCCTCCAGAAGGGACAGCCAAGAGACCCAGTACTTC

V gene: TRBV7-2
J gene: TRBJ1-4
clone size: -
D gene: TRBD1
CDR3 protein: CASSQDGQVYVLPLFF
CDR3 DNA: TGTGCCAGCAGCCAAGATGGACAGGTTTACGTCCTACCACTGTTTTTT

V gene: TRBV10-3
J gene: TRBJ1-2
clone size: -
D gene: TRBD1
CDR3 protein: CAISAQGQGFYGYTF
CDR3 DNA: TGTGCCATCAGTGCTCAGGGACAGGGATTTTATGGCTACACCTTC

V gene: TRBV19
J gene: TRBJ2-7
clone size: -
D gene: -
CDR3 protein: CASSPTGTYEQYF
CDR3 DNA: TGTGCCAGTAGTCCGACAGGCACCTACGAGCAGTACTTC

V gene: TRBV18
J gene: TRBJ1-5
clone size: few
D gene: TRBD1
CDR3 protein: CASSPTTGAGLPQHF
CDR3 DNA: TGTGCCAGCTCACCGACTACAGGGGCGGGTCTGCCCCAGCATTTT

V gene: TRBV5-4
J gene: TRBJ2-2
clone size: few
D gene: -
CDR3 protein: CASSVDGTGELFF
CDR3 DNA: TGTGCCAGCAGCGTTGATGGGACCGGGGAGCTGTTTTTT

V gene: TRBV30
J gene: TRBJ1-2
clone size: -
D gene: -
CDR3 protein: CAWRQGGNYGYTF
CDR3 DNA: TGTGCCTGGAGACAGGGAGGAAACTATGGCTACACCTTC

V gene: TRBV30
J gene: TRBJ2-7
clone size: -
D gene: -
CDR3 protein: CAWRGGYEQYF
CDR3 DNA: TGTGCCTGGAGGGGGGGATACGAGCAGTACTTC

V gene: TRBV9
J gene: TRBJ2-3
clone size: few
D gene: -
CDR3 protein: CASSSQTDTQYF
CDR3 DNA: TGTGCCAGCAGCTCACAGACAGATACGCAGTATTTT

V gene: TRBV4-1
J gene: TRBJ1-2
clone size: -
D gene: -
CDR3 protein: CASSQVVTGSTYGYTF
CDR3 DNA: TGCGCCAGCAGCCAAGTGGTAACAGGGAGCACCTATGGCTACACCTTC

V gene: TRBV4-2
J gene: TRBJ2-4
clone size: many
D gene: TRBD2
CDR3 protein: CASSPGLAVAKNIQYF
CDR3 DNA: TGTGCCAGCAGCCCGGGACTAGCGGTAGCCAAAAACATTCAGTACTTC

V gene: TRBV19
J gene: TRBJ2-6
clone size: -
D gene: -
CDR3 protein: CASTYRPQYGANVLTF
CDR3 DNA: TGTGCCAGTACGTACAGGCCCCAATACGGGGCCAACGTCCTGACTTTC

V gene: TRBV2
J gene: TRBJ1-2
clone size: -
D gene: TRBD1
CDR3 protein: CASRAQGYYGYTF
CDR3 DNA: TGTGCCAGCAGGGCACAGGGGTACTATGGCTACACCTTC

V gene: TRBV29-1
J gene: TRBJ2-3
clone size: -
D gene: -
CDR3 protein: CSVGTVTDTQYF
CDR3 DNA: TGCAGCGTTGGAACGGTTACAGATACGCAGTATTTT

V gene: TRBV19
J gene: TRBJ2-2
clone size: -
D gene: -
CDR3 protein: CASSIRSSGTNTGELFF
CDR3 DNA: TGTGCCAGTAGTATAAGGAGCTCAGGGACGAACACCGGGGAGCTGTTTTTT

V gene: TRBV7-2
J gene: TRBJ1-6
clone size: -
D gene: -
CDR3 protein: CASSLGNGSPLHF
CDR3 DNA: TGTGCCAGCAGCTTGGGCAATGGTTCACCCCTCCACTTT

V gene: TRBV29-1
J gene: TRBJ1-1
clone size: -
D gene: -
CDR3 protein: CSVPPPERRNTEAFF
CDR3 DNA: TGCAGCGTTCCTCCTCCGGAACGGAGAAACACTGAAGCTTTCTTT

V gene: TRBV27
J gene: TRBJ2-7
clone size: -
D gene: -
CDR3 protein: CASSLGQGSYEQYF
CDR3 DNA: TGTGCCAGCAGTTTAGGGCAGGGTTCCTACGAGCAGTACTTC

V gene: TRBV19
J gene: TRBJ2-4
clone size: few
D gene: TRBD2
CDR3 protein: CASALAGLAKNIQYF
CDR3 DNA: TGTGCCAGTGCCCTAGCGGGACTAGCCAAAAACATTCAGTACTTC

V gene: TRBV12-5
J gene: TRBJ2-4
clone size: few
D gene: TRBD1
CDR3 protein: CASGLTGGIQYF
CDR3 DNA: TGTGCTAGTGGTTTGACAGGGGGCATTCAGTACTTC

V gene: TRBV5-4
J gene: TRBJ2-5
clone size: -
D gene: TRBD1
CDR3 protein: CASSFLGQEETQYF
CDR3 DNA: TGTGCCAGCAGCTTCCTGGGACAGGAAGAGACCCAGTACTTC

V gene: TRBV14
J gene: TRBJ2-3
clone size: few
D gene: -
CDR3 protein: CASSAPRYTDTQYF
CDR3 DNA: TGTGCCAGCAGCGCCCCGAGGTACACAGATACGCAGTATTTT

V gene: TRBV2
J gene: TRBJ2-7
clone size: few
D gene: -
CDR3 protein: CASSPTSYEQYF
CDR3 DNA: TGTGCCAGCAGCCCGACTAGTTACGAGCAGTACTTC

V gene: TRBV19
J gene: TRBJ1-1
clone size: -
D gene: -
CDR3 protein: CASSLELVWQLGTEAFF
CDR3 DNA: TGTGCCAGTAGTTTAGAGCTGGTCTGGCAGTTGGGCACTGAAGCTTTCTTT

V gene: TRBV20-1
J gene: TRBJ2-7
clone size: few
D gene: -
CDR3 protein: CSARSYEQYF
CDR3 DNA: TGCAGTGCTAGATCCTACGAGCAGTACTTC

V gene: TRBV5-6
J gene: TRBJ1-5
clone size: -
D gene: TRBD1
CDR3 protein: CASSLAPTGSDQPQHF
CDR3 DNA: TGTGCCAGCAGCTTGGCCCCGACAGGGAGCGATCAGCCCCAGCATTTT

V gene: TRBV10-3
J gene: TRBJ1-2
clone size: -
D gene: -
CDR3 protein: CAISDVPVTNYGYTF
CDR3 DNA: TGTGCCATCAGTGACGTCCCAGTTACTAACTATGGCTACACCTTC

V gene: TRBV28
J gene: TRBJ2-7
clone size: few
D gene: TRBD1
CDR3 protein: CASSTSGQGAYEQYF
CDR3 DNA: TGTGCCAGCAGTACCTCGGGACAGGGGGCTTACGAGCAGTACTTC

V gene: TRBV7-9
J gene: TRBJ2-1
clone size: -
D gene: -
CDR3 protein: CASSSQASYNEQFF
CDR3 DNA: TGTGCCAGCAGCTCTCAGGCAAGTTACAATGAGCAGTTCTTC

V gene: TRBV10-3
J gene: TRBJ1-1
clone size: -
D gene: TRBD1
CDR3 protein: CAIRQGADTEAFF
CDR3 DNA: TGTGCCATCAGGCAGGGGGCTGACACTGAAGCTTTCTTT

V gene: TRBV5-1
J gene: TRBJ2-2
clone size: -
D gene: -
CDR3 protein: CASSLGGNTGELFF
CDR3 DNA: TGCGCCAGCAGCTTGGGTGGGAACACCGGGGAGCTGTTTTTT

V gene: TRBV11-2
J gene: TRBJ2-5
clone size: -
D gene: -
CDR3 protein: CASSSLNQGSEETQYF
CDR3 DNA: TGTGCCAGCAGCTCTCTTAACCAGGGGTCCGAAGAGACCCAGTACTTC

V gene: TRBV7-2
J gene: TRBJ2-5
clone size: few
D gene: TRBD1
CDR3 protein: CASSLGQGWKTQYF
CDR3 DNA: TGTGCCAGCAGCTTAGGACAGGGGTGGAAGACCCAGTACTTC

V gene: TRBV18
J gene: TRBJ2-3
clone size: -
D gene: TRBD1
CDR3 protein: CASSPLGQGALTQYF
CDR3 DNA: TGTGCCAGCTCACCACTCGGACAGGGGGCGTTGACGCAGTATTTT

V gene: TRBV7-2
J gene: TRBJ2-3
clone size: few
D gene: -
CDR3 protein: CASSLAVARSSDTQYF
CDR3 DNA: TGTGCCAGCAGCTTAGCGGTGGCTAGATCTTCGGATACGCAGTATTTT

V gene: TRBV5-1
J gene: TRBJ2-7
clone size: few
D gene: -
CDR3 protein: CASRQDVSLSYEQYF
CDR3 DNA: TGCGCCAGCAGACAGGACGTAAGCCTATCCTACGAGCAGTACTTC

V gene: TRBV6-6
J gene: TRBJ2-3
clone size: -
D gene: -
CDR3 protein: CASSYYFQASTDTQYF
CDR3 DNA: TGTGCCAGCAGTTACTACTTCCAGGCCAGCACAGATACGCAGTATTTT

V gene: TRBV6-5
J gene: TRBJ1-6
clone size: -
D gene: -
CDR3 protein: CASSSRTADSPLHF
CDR3 DNA: TGTGCCAGCAGTTCGCGGACAGCCGATTCACCCCTCCACTTT

V gene: TRBV4-2
J gene: TRBJ2-7
clone size: -
D gene: -
CDR3 protein: CASSQGPSSYEQYF
CDR3 DNA: TGTGCCAGCAGCCAAGGGCCTAGTTCCTACGAGCAGTACTTC

V gene: TRBV30
J gene: TRBJ2-7
clone size: few
D gene: TRBD1
CDR3 protein: CAWMYRGVREQYF
CDR3 DNA: TGTGCCTGGATGTACAGGGGGGTACGGGAGCAGTACTTC

V gene: TRBV7-9
J gene: TRBJ1-3
clone size: -
D gene: -
CDR3 protein: CASSPPLVGASGNTIYF
CDR3 DNA: TGTGCCAGCAGCCCTCCATTAGTCGGCGCCTCTGGAAACACCATATATTTT

V gene: TRBV9
J gene: TRBJ2-7
clone size: -
D gene: -
CDR3 protein: CASSAPFRYEQYF
CDR3 DNA: TGTGCCAGCAGCGCGCCTTTTCGGTACGAGCAGTACTTC

V gene: TRBV7-9
J gene: TRBJ2-3
clone size: few
D gene: TRBD1
CDR3 protein: CASSVGTGVSTDTQYF
CDR3 DNA: TGTGCCAGCAGCGTCGGGACAGGGGTGAGCACAGATACGCAGTATTTT

V gene: TRBV19
J gene: TRBJ1-6
clone size: -
D gene: TRBD1
CDR3 protein: CASSPGTGIGAIYNSPLHF
CDR3 DNA: TGTGCCAGTAGTCCCGGGACAGGGATTGGGGCGATTTATAATTCACCCCTCCACTTT

V gene: TRBV5-1
J gene: TRBJ2-5
clone size: few
D gene: -
CDR3 protein: CASSLVGTQKETQYF
CDR3 DNA: TGCGCCAGCAGCTTGGTTGGTACCCAAAAAGAGACCCAGTACTTC

V gene: TRBV9
J gene: TRBJ1-6
clone size: few
D gene: -
CDR3 protein: CASSRNPGDSPLHF
CDR3 DNA: TGTGCCAGCAGCCGGAACCCCGGGGATTCACCCCTCCACTTT

V gene: TRBV7-2
J gene: TRBJ1-5
clone size: few
D gene: -
CDR3 protein: CASSLYRAPNQPQHF
CDR3 DNA: TGTGCCAGCAGCTTATACAGGGCGCCAAATCAGCCCCAGCATTTT

V gene: TRBV2
J gene: TRBJ2-3
clone size: few
D gene: TRBD1
CDR3 protein: CASKGTGHTDTQYF
CDR3 DNA: TGTGCCAGCAAGGGGACAGGCCACACAGATACGCAGTATTTT

V gene: TRBV18
J gene: TRBJ1-2
clone size: -
D gene: TRBD1
CDR3 protein: CASSPDRNYGYTF
CDR3 DNA: TGTGCCAGCTCACCGGACAGGAACTATGGCTACACCTTC

V gene: TRBV7-9
J gene: TRBJ1-2
clone size: few
D gene: -
CDR3 protein: CASSRKPDYGYTF
CDR3 DNA: TGTGCCAGCAGCCGCAAGCCCGATTATGGCTACACCTTC

V gene: TRBV13
J gene: TRBJ2-5
clone size: few
D gene: -
CDR3 protein: CASSLRQQQYF
CDR3 DNA: TGTGCCAGCAGCCTTCGACAGCAGCAGTACTTC

V gene: TRBV2
J gene: TRBJ2-7
clone size: few
D gene: -
CDR3 protein: CASSALPAGYEQYF
CDR3 DNA: TGTGCCAGCAGTGCGCTCCCGGCGGGCTACGAGCAGTACTTC

V gene: TRBV5-1
J gene: TRBJ2-7
clone size: few
D gene: TRBD1
CDR3 protein: CASSLALTGGTYEQYF
CDR3 DNA: TGCGCCAGCAGCTTGGCCCTGACAGGGGGAACCTACGAGCAGTACTTC

V gene: TRBV28
J gene: TRBJ1-2
clone size: -
D gene: -
CDR3 protein: CASSLSTGLAPYTF
CDR3 DNA: TGTGCCAGCAGTTTATCGACAGGCCTCGCACCCTACACCTTC